A single sample is the source of the 24 T cell receptor beta chains below, sequenced in a study of T cell responses to AZD1222 COVID-19 vaccine (dated by TCRdb to the early 2020s). The library was made by the immunoSEQ multiplex PCR assay. As stored in TCRdb, this immuneACCESS dataset retains in-frame rearrangements with V and J assigned. A fraction of the clones does not appear; measured against another copy, unresolved V genes explain less than half of the discrepancy, and the remainder lacks a known reason. For this sample there are about 100,000 clones; around 87% appear just once. The ten largest clones add up to over 4% of the sample. In light of the paper, this sample's time point label describes: baseline before first vaccination. The treatment or condition label, as the study defines it: meningococcal conjugate vaccine given as trial control. The material was peripheral blood, obtained on day 0 of MenACWY control vaccination. These receptors were collected from an adult in good health.

This clone has a single count. The chain carries TRBV15 and TRBJ1-5; 8 positions match TRBD1. Trimming removed 5 bases from V and 6 bases from J; junction bases left unmatched: 21. The V gene's germline CDR1 is LNHNV and CDR2 YYDKDF (reference sequence). The CDR3 covers 19 residues. The DNA for the CDR3 is TGTGCCACCAGCGCACGGACAGGGTGGGGAGCCGGGGCAGGTCAGCCCCAGCATTTT. This codes for CATSARTGWGAGAGQPQHF.

This clone appeared once. J is TRBJ2-2 and V is TRBV5-4; 9 bases fit TRBD1. Germline V gives CDR1 SGHNT, CDR2 YYREEE (reference sequence). The junction had 24 bases not matched to a gene; V was cut back by 6 bases and J by 6 bases. This CDR3 comprises 20 residues. The chain's CDR3 is CASTSAPGQGRRGMAGELFF. The CDR3 bases are TGTGCCAGCACATCAGCTCCGGGACAGGGACGCAGGGGGATGGCCGGGGAGCTGTTTTTT. Complete variable domain (other parts from reference TRBV5-4 and TRBJ2-2): ETGVTQSPTHLIKTRGQQVTLRCSSQSGHNTVSWYQQALGQGPQFIFQYYREEENGRGNFPPRFSGLQFPNYSSELNVNALELDDSALYLCASTSAPGQGRRGMAGELFFGEGSRLTVL.

The J gene is TRBJ2-3, the V gene TRBV7-2; D ambiguous. With 5 bases removed from V and 2 bases from J, the gap between germline ends came to 5 bases. The CDR3 is made up of 12 amino acids. CDR1 SGHTA and CDR2 FQGNSA come from the germline V gene. Here the CDR3 reads CASSRYTDTQYF. CDR3 nucleotide sequence: TGTGCCAGCAGCCGCTACACAGATACGCAGTATTTT.

The chain has TRBV5-1 and TRBJ2-4, with TRBD2 matching over 7 bases. This CDR3 has 15 amino acids. V trimming: 0 bases; J trimming: 8 bases; junction bases outside the gene matches: 8. Germline V CDR1 and CDR2: SGHRS, YFSETQ. The CDR3 coding sequence is TGCGCCAGCAGCTTGGCCAGGGCAGGGAGGGACATTCAGTACTTC. Encoded protein: CASSLARAGRDIQYF.

V and J are TRBV19 and TRBJ1-6; D gene uncertain. The CDR3 extends over 15 amino acids. V lost 4 bases and J lost 0, with 7 bases in between. Germline V gene lookup returns CDR1 LNHDA and CDR2 SQIVND (reference sequence). CDR3 region: CASSRTSSYNSPLHF. The CDR3 bases are TGTGCCAGTAGTAGGACCAGCTCCTATAATTCACCCCTCCACTTT.

V is TRBV19 and J is TRBJ1-5, with 8 bases lining up with TRBD1. The V gene end was trimmed by 5 bases and the J gene end by 2 bases; junction bases not matched to a gene: 5. In germline, CDR1 is LNHDA, CDR2 SQIVND (reference sequence). The CDR3 spans 15 residues. The CDR3 loop is CASSAGQGGNQPQHF. CDR3 bases: TGTGCCAGTAGTGCCGGACAGGGCGGCAATCAGCCCCAGCATTTT.

The chain couples TRBV11-2 to TRBJ2-1; D may be TRBD2 (6 bases). Germline V gene lookup returns CDR1 SGHAT and CDR2 FQNNGV. Trimming removed 5 bases at V and 2 bases at J, with 13 bases between. The CDR3 length is 15 residues. CDR3 residues: CASSPAGGTYNEQFF. The CDR3 DNA is TGTGCCAGCAGCCCGGCCGGGGGTACCTACAATGAGCAGTTCTTC.

For this clone: One end of the junction varies from germline; a read error may be responsible. V usage is TRBV19 and J usage is TRBJ1-1; no clear D gene. CDR3 length: 15 amino acids. Germline V lookup: CDR1 LNHDA, CDR2 SQIVND (reference sequence). For the CDR3, the DNA is TGTGCCAGTAGCCCCTTGGCAGATCCGAACGCTGAAGCTTTCTTT. It is translated as CASSPLADPNAEAFF.

The rearrangement uses TRBV2 and TRBJ2-5; the D gene is possibly TRBD2 (5 bases). The CDR3 has 14 amino acids. Germline loops: CDR1 SNHLY, CDR2 FYNNEI. Trimming left V 4 bases short and J 2 bases short, with 11 bases between. The CDR3 DNA follows: TGTGCCAGCAGTGCCCCGGGAACGCAAGAGACCCAGTACTTC. Translating it yields CASSAPGTQETQYF.

This rearrangement joins TRBV2 to TRBJ2-7; possibly TRBD2 for D (5 bases). Trimming removed 1 base at V and 3 bases at J, with 7 bases between. The germline V gene has CDR1 SNHLY and CDR2 FYNNEI. The CDR3 loop spans 13 amino acids. The CDR3 region is CASSEVGSYEQYF. In DNA, the CDR3 is TGTGCCAGCAGTGAAGTAGGGAGCTACGAGCAGTACTTC.

This clone is large (0.1 to 1%) by share. The V gene is TRBV21-1, the J gene TRBJ1-4. TRBV21-1 counts as a pseudogene. This CDR3 comprises 15 residues. The CDR3 is CASSQRTQPCEKLFF. The DNA of the CDR3 is TGTGCCAGCAGCCAAAGGACCCAGCCTTGTGAAAAACTGTTTTTT.

The chain links TRBV28 to TRBJ1-1; D uncertain. CDR1 and CDR2 from the germline V gene are MDHEN and SYDVKM. V was clipped by 5 bases and J by 0 bases, with 7 bases between them. This CDR3 contains 13 residues. The CDR3 DNA sequence: TGTGCCAGCAGTCCCCCCCTGAACACTGAAGCTTTCTTT. It yields the protein CASSPPLNTEAFF.

The chain recombines TRBV6-4 with TRBJ2-1; D is perhaps TRBD1 or TRBD2 (5 bases each). The V and J ends lost 2 bases and 10 bases respectively, with 9 bases between them. Germline V lookup: CDR1 MRHNA, CDR2 SNTAGT. The CDR3 has 12 residues. The CDR3 loop is CASSDRRGEQFF. The CDR3 DNA reads TGTGCCAGCAGTGACCGTCGGGGCGAGCAGTTCTTC.

This chain links TRBV3-1 (or the pseudogene TRBV3-2) with TRBJ1-1; D possibly corresponds to TRBD1 (6 bases). The CDR3 consists of 14 residues. CDR1 is LGHDT and CDR2 is YNNKEL in the germline V gene (reference sequence). Between the trimmed V and J ends, which lost 4 bases and 5 bases, there was a span of 14 bases. CDR3 region: CASSLGHLETEAFF. For the CDR3, the DNA is TGTGCCAGCAGCCTGGGACACCTGGAGACTGAAGCTTTCTTT.

The chain is built from TRBV19 and TRBJ1-5; TRBD1 might be the D (5 bases). V gave up 7 bases and J gave up 7 bases, with 17 bases separating them. The germline V gene has CDR1 LNHDA and CDR2 SQIVND (reference sequence). This CDR3 spans 14 amino acids. In nucleotides, the CDR3 is TGTGCCAGTACCATGGCCATACAGGAACAGCCCCAGCATTTT. Amino acids: CASTMAIQEQPQHF.

The chain links TRBV27 to TRBJ2-3; TRBD2 matches at 13 bases. Trimming removed 1 base from V and 3 bases from J; junction bases left unmatched: 7. The CDR3 extends over 18 amino acids. CDR1 and CDR2 from the germline V gene are MNHEY and SMNVEV (reference sequence). The CDR3 loop reads CASSLYWTSGSGTDTQYF. In nucleotides, the CDR3 is TGTGCCAGCAGTTTATATTGGACTAGCGGGAGTGGTACAGATACGCAGTATTTT.

The rearrangement uses TRBV25-1 and TRBJ2-7; no clear D. This CDR3 is built from 12 residues. The germline V gene has CDR1 MGHDK and CDR2 SYGVNS. V was cut by 7 bases and J by 2 bases, with 9 bases left in between. The CDR3 nucleotides are TGTGCCAGCATCGGAAATACCTACGAGCAGTACTTC. This encodes CASIGNTYEQYF.

The gene calls are TRBV5-8 and TRBJ2-1, with 8 bases identical to TRBD2. V dropped 0 bases and J dropped 6; count of bases not matched to a gene: 2. CDR1 and CDR2 from the germline V gene are SGHTS and YDEGEE. The CDR3 is 14 residues long. CDR3 sequence reads: CASSLAGGANEQFF. The CDR3 region has the DNA TGTGCCAGCAGCTTGGCGGGGGGGGCCAATGAGCAGTTCTTC.

The rearrangement joins TRBV19 to TRBJ1-1, with TRBD1 matching over 7 bases. Germline-derived CDR1 and CDR2 are LNHDA and SQIVND (reference sequence). The CDR3 sequence is 15 residues long. V gave up 9 bases and J gave up 0 bases; unmatched junction bases: 10. In DNA form, the CDR3 reads TGTGCCAGCAGGGACAGCTTCTTAGTGAACACTGAAGCTTTCTTT. Encoded protein: CASRDSFLVNTEAFF.

In its sample, this clone was seen once. The V and J genes are TRBV30 and TRBJ2-1; no firm D call. Germline V gene data show CDR1 as GTSNPN and CDR2 as SVGIG (reference sequence). V was shortened by 0 bases and J by 4 bases, with 10 bases between the two germline ends. This CDR3 contains 14 residues. The CDR3 region is CAWSVPGLYNEQFF. CDR3 coding DNA: TGTGCCTGGAGTGTACCCGGGCTTTACAATGAGCAGTTCTTC.

The J gene is TRBJ1-6, the V gene TRBV30; 7 nucleotides align to TRBD1. J lost 7 bases, V lost 3 bases, and 6 bases had no gene match. Looked up from germline, CDR1 is GTSNPN and CDR2 is SVGIG (reference sequence). This CDR3 has 14 amino acids. Here the CDR3 reads CAWRPGTENSPLHF. The CDR3 region has the DNA TGTGCCTGGAGGCCAGGGACAGAAAATTCACCCCTCCACTTT.

The chain joins TRBV19 to TRBJ1-1, with 9 bases fitting TRBD1. The germline CDR1 and CDR2 sequences are LNHDA and SQIVND (reference sequence). The junction had 3 bases not matched to a gene; V was cut back by 4 bases and J by 12 bases. This CDR3 is 11 amino acids long. CDR3 sequence: CASSRDRATFF. The CDR3 nucleotides read TGTGCCAGTAGTAGGGACAGGGCGACTTTCTTT.

The CDR3 DNA sequence: TGTGCCAGCAGCTTGGTGGGGGGACTAGCGGCAGATACGCAGTATTTT. Amino acid sequence: CASSLVGGLAADTQYF. The chain links TRBV5-4 to TRBJ2-3, with 11 bases aligning to TRBD2. J lost 4 bases, V lost 0 bases, and 4 bases had no gene match. Germline values: CDR1 SGHNT, CDR2 YYREEE (reference sequence). The CDR3 runs to 16 residues.

This chain joins TRBV5-1 and TRBJ2-3, with no clear D. This CDR3 spans 16 amino acids. Trimming took off 2 bases at V and 0 bases at J, with 13 bases between the two ends. Germline V gives CDR1 SGHRS, CDR2 YFSETQ. The CDR3 reads CASSFQATTSTDTQYF. The CDR3 region has the DNA TGCGCCAGCAGCTTCCAAGCGACCACGAGCACAGATACGCAGTATTTT.